This TCR beta chain was observed in a study of early T cells in non-severe SARS-CoV-2 infection. Study background: Sequencing targeted bulk RNA from unsorted whole blood, leaving chains unpaired.

General observations from the study: Reliance on VDJdb matching favored anti-spike CD8 responses; private and CD4 specificities were missed.

This clonotype was observed at least ten times. The antigen remains undetermined. Researchers tagged individual cDNA molecules with unique molecular identifiers. TCRdb independently ran MiXCR on the 5' RACE reads; one entry per CDR3 protein. The data show around 60,000 distinct CDR3 sequences, 10% seen once. The sample was whole blood. This receptor was obtained from an adult who was a healthcare worker with PCR-confirmed SARS-CoV-2 infection or an uninfected control (not recorded which).

The CDR3 protein is CASSEGRTSWPNEQYF. The CDR3 nucleotides are TGTGCCAGCAGTGAAGGACGGACTAGCTGGCCAAACGAGCAGTACTTC. The chain is built from TRBV6-1 and TRBJ2-7; 8 nucleotides agree with TRBD2. The germline V gene has CDR1 MNHNS and CDR2 SASEGT. Unmatched junction bases numbered 10, after V lost 1 base and J lost 5 bases. The CDR3 runs to 16 residues.